This T cell receptor beta chain was identified during a study of blood T cell repertoires in COVID-19. Study information: Whether acute or convalescent, the COVID-19 samples came from the United States, Italy and Spain.

Germline V gives CDR1 SGHDN, CDR2 FVKESK. V was shortened by 3 bases and J by 2 bases, with 10 bases between the two germline ends. The CDR3 is 14 amino acids. Repertoires were generated with immunoSEQ multiplex PCR, while TCRdb's copy carries only in-frame clones and drops some. The sample holds roughly 250,000 clones, more than 75% seen once. This sequence originates from a man aged 35-49 years with acute or convalescent COVID-19. This chain joins TRBV14 and TRBJ1-2; D is unclear. What was sequenced was peripheral blood. CDR3 sequence reads: CASSHLNSNYGYTF. The DNA of the CDR3 is TGTGCCAGCAGCCACCTTAATTCGAACTATGGCTACACCTTC.